Following are 14 T cell receptor beta chains from one sample sequenced in a study of CD8+ T cells in alopecia areata. RNA extraction and reverse transcription yielded cDNA as sequencing template. TCRdb's copy holds only in-frame clones and misses some; the assay was immunoSEQ multiplex PCR. This table holds more than 200,000 clones, 65% to 70% found once. Sample: CD4+ T cells sorted from blood, taken at week 0. All receptors come from a human donor with alopecia areata.

V usage is TRBV2 and J usage is TRBJ1-1; D gene unclear. V was clipped by 6 bases and J by 0 bases, with 11 bases between them. Germline V CDR1 and CDR2: SNHLY, FYNNEI. The CDR3 loop spans 14 amino acids. The CDR3 sequence is CASRVYAMNTEAFF. CDR3 nucleotides: TGTGCCAGCAGGGTCTACGCTATGAACACTGAAGCTTTCTTT.

This sequence joins TRBV30 and TRBJ2-5, with unresolved D. V was cut by 2 bases and J by 4 bases, with 11 bases left in between. Germline lookup yields CDR1 GTSNPN and CDR2 SVGIG (reference sequence). This CDR3 has 13 amino acids. This chain's CDR3 is CAWSLPNGETQYF. The CDR3, as DNA: TGTGCCTGGAGTCTCCCCAATGGAGAGACCCAGTACTTC.

The rearrangement uses TRBV10-3 and TRBJ1-5; no clear D. The CDR3 totals 15 residues. V was cut by 2 bases and J by 3 bases, with 11 bases left in between. In germline, CDR1 is ENHRY, CDR2 SYGVKD. The CDR3 region has the DNA TGTGCCATCAGTGAGGAGGGTTGGGACAATCAGCCCCAGCATTTT. This codes for CAISEEGWDNQPQHF.

This clone was seen a few times. The V call is TRBV29-1, the J call TRBJ2-3; 12 nucleotides line up with TRBD2. V was clipped by 4 bases and J by 6 bases; unmatched bases: 2. This CDR3 has 13 amino acids. CDR1 is SQVTM, CDR2 ANQGSEA, per germline. CDR3 in amino acids: CSVGLAGVDTQYF. Written as DNA, the CDR3 is TGCAGCGTTGGACTAGCGGGGGTGGATACGCAGTATTTT.

The chain recombines TRBV7-3 with TRBJ1-2; tentative D call: TRBD1 (5 bases). Trimming removed 0 bases at V and 8 bases at J, with 13 bases between. The germline V gene has CDR1 SGHTA and CDR2 FQGTGA. The CDR3 covers 14 residues. CDR3 residues: CASSLTAGLEGYTF. Here the CDR3 DNA reads TGTGCCAGCAGCTTAACCGCAGGGTTGGAGGGCTACACCTTC.

V and J are TRBV10-1 and TRBJ2-3; 8 nucleotides match TRBD1. This CDR3 has 15 residues. The germline V gene has CDR1 WNHNN and CDR2 SYGVQD (reference sequence). V was pared by 6 bases and J by 0 bases, with 5 bases of the junction left unmatched. The CDR3 DNA reads TGCGCCAGCAGCCACGGACAGGGTAGCACAGATACGCAGTATTTT. It encodes CASSHGQGSTDTQYF.

This clone was recorded a few times. J is TRBJ2-7 and V is TRBV6-1; D is ambiguous. CDR3 length equals 13 residues. Germline V gene sequence: CDR1 MNHNS, CDR2 SASEGT. Deletions cut 7 bases from V and 6 bases from J, with 16 bases between. CDR3 sequence reads: CASTEPLPGEQYF. The CDR3 DNA is TGTGCCAGCACCGAACCCCTTCCGGGCGAGCAGTACTTC.

The gene calls are TRBV29-1 and TRBJ2-3; the D gene could be TRBD1 or TRBD2 (6 bases each). V lost 4 bases to trimming and J lost 4 bases, with 18 bases between them. The CDR3 loop spans 15 amino acids. The V gene's germline CDR1 is SQVTM and CDR2 ANQGSEA. The CDR3 DNA reads as TGCAGCGTTGGTTCCCCTGAAGGGGGGTCAGATACGCAGTATTTT. Its translation: CSVGSPEGGSDTQYF.

The chain joins TRBV30 to TRBJ1-6; D is perhaps TRBD1 (5 bases). The CDR3 has 14 residues. Trimming shortened V by 3 bases and J by 9 bases, and 15 bases separated the two germline ends. The V gene's germline CDR1 is GTSNPN and CDR2 SVGIG (reference sequence). The CDR3 loop reads CAWRGEGQVSPLHF. The CDR3 region has the DNA TGTGCCTGGAGGGGTGAGGGGCAGGTTTCACCCCTCCACTTT.

The V and J genes are TRBV5-6 and TRBJ1-5, with D unclear. The V and J ends lost 0 bases and 7 bases respectively, with 11 bases between them. Germline V gene lookup returns CDR1 SGHDT and CDR2 YYEEEE. This CDR3 region has 14 residues. CDR3 sequence reads: CASSLGPRSQPQHF. The CDR3 nucleotides are TGTGCCAGCAGCTTGGGACCAAGGTCGCAGCCCCAGCATTTT.

The chain couples TRBV30 to TRBJ1-2, with D perhaps matching TRBD1 (6 bases). The V and J ends lost 1 base and 0 bases respectively, with 6 bases between them. From germline, CDR1 is GTSNPN and CDR2 SVGIG (reference sequence). This CDR3 is built from 13 residues. The CDR3, as DNA: TGTGCCTGGAGTGGACAGGCTAACTATGGCTACACCTTC. This codes for CAWSGQANYGYTF.

This rearrangement joins TRBV5-1 to TRBJ2-2; D not resolved. The CDR3 has 12 residues. Trimming took 5 bases from V and 3 from J, leaving 5 bases between them. Germline V gives CDR1 SGHRS, CDR2 YFSETQ. The CDR3 coding sequence is TGCGCCAGCAGGGAATACACCGGGGAGCTGTTTTTT. Protein sequence: CASREYTGELFF.

This clone was observed a single time. The rearrangement uses TRBV5-1 and TRBJ2-7; a weak D match, TRBD1 (6 bases). The CDR3 runs to 15 residues. Between the trimmed V and J ends, which lost 1 base and 3 bases, there was a span of 14 bases. Germline V gene data show CDR1 as SGHRS and CDR2 as YFSETQ. The CDR3 loop reads CASSLWGQVGYEQYF. CDR3 sequence (DNA): TGCGCCAGCAGCTTGTGGGGGCAGGTCGGCTACGAGCAGTACTTC.

The chain links TRBV30 to TRBJ1-5; D ambiguous. The CDR3 sequence is 14 residues long. V gave up 4 bases and J gave up 5 bases, with 15 bases separating them. The V gene's germline CDR1 is GTSNPN and CDR2 SVGIG (reference sequence). The CDR3 DNA is TGTGCCTGGACTTCCCAGGTCCTCCATCAGCCCCAGCATTTT. Encoded protein: CAWTSQVLHQPQHF.